This T cell receptor beta chain stems from a study of fetal regulatory T cell absence and autoimmunity. Turning to the study itself: Without clinical diabetes, IPEX patients showed exocrine pancreas autoimmunity. General study points: In IPEX, the enrichment was taken to support antigen-driven autoimmunity before birth. Broadly similar TRB gene family usage was seen in pancreas and cord blood.

Notes on this clone: Its antigen remains unknown. At one of its ends the junction is not consistent with the germline gene, which may arise from a read error.

This was a survey-level run. The protocol was immunoSEQ multiplex PCR, while the TCRdb copy is restricted to in-frame clones and leaves out a portion. This table holds around 100,000 clones, roughly 70% found once. Germline loops: CDR1 SGHNT, CDR2 YENEEA. The CDR3 is 11 residues long. The receptor was isolated from a male donor with IPEX syndrome. The sequenced sample consisted of pancreas tissue. The chain combines TRBV11-3 with TRBJ2-3; D is unclear. This chain's CDR3 is CASSLASSAVF. CDR3 in DNA: TGTGCCAGCAGCTTAGCCTCCTCGGCAGTATTT. The full variable domain, its missing parts supplied by reference TRBV11-3 and TRBJ2-3, is EAGVVQSPRYKIIEKKQPVAFWCNPISGHNTLYWYLQNLGQGPELLIRYENEEAVDDSQLPKDRFSAERLKGVDSTLKIQPAELGDSAVYLCASSLASSAVFGPGTRLTVL.